A selection of T cell receptor beta chains follows, all from one sample in a study of T and B cells in COVID-19 patients. Using its own MiXCR run on the multiplex PCR reads, TCRdb lists one record per CDR3 protein. The sample lists more than 20,000 distinct CDR3 sequences, about 33% occurring once. Material: blood. The receptors were gathered from a human donor who had recovered from COVID-19. The CDR3 runs from the conserved cysteine through the conserved F or W. D genes are given only for firm matches. A clone size is listed for some rows: how often the clone was seen (once, few, many), or a class if it is expanded.

j_call,clone_size,d_call,v_call,cdr3_nt,cdr3_aa
TRBJ2-1,few,TRBD2,TRBV6-4,TGTGCCAGCAGTGACTCTAGCGGGGGGGCCAATGAGCAGTTCTTC,CASSDSSGGANEQFF
TRBJ1-5,-,TRBD1,TRBV5-6,TGTGCCAGCAGCTTGTTCGGCAGGGGGCTAAGCAATCAGCCCCAGCATTTT,CASSLFGRGLSNQPQHF
TRBJ2-2,-,-,TRBV4-3,TGCGCCAGCAGCCAAGATTACTCCGCGAACACCGGGGAGCTGTTTTTT,CASSQDYSANTGELFF
TRBJ1-5,-,-,TRBV12-3/TRBV12-4,TGTGCCAGCAGTTTGGTTAGCAATCAGCCCCAGCATTTT,CASSLVSNQPQHF
TRBJ2-1,medium-sized,-,TRBV19,TGTGCCAGTAGTATCGGCCTCACTAATGAGCAGTTCTTC,CASSIGLTNEQFF
TRBJ2-5,-,-,TRBV7-2,TGTGCCAGCAGCCCAGGGAGTGAAGAGACCCAGTACTTC,CASSPGSEETQYF
TRBJ2-5,-,-,TRBV7-2,TGTGCCAGCAGCTTGAGGCAGGGGTCGTGGGAGACCCAGTACTTC,CASSLRQGSWETQYF
TRBJ2-3,-,-,TRBV20-1,TGCAGTGCTGGCGGCGGCGGCACAGATACGCAGTATTTT,CSAGGGGTDTQYF
TRBJ1-1,few,-,TRBV6-5,TGTGCCAGCAGTCTATCCCAGGGACTCACTGAAGCTTTCTTT,CASSLSQGLTEAFF
TRBJ2-2,-,-,TRBV28,TGTGCCGGCAGTCCCCAAGGGCCGTCCGGGGAGCTGTTTTTT,CAGSPQGPSGELFF
TRBJ2-6,many,-,TRBV7-9,TGTGCCAGCAGCTTCTCAGGGACGGGGGCCAACGTCCTGACTTTC,CASSFSGTGANVLTF
TRBJ2-5,few,-,TRBV18,TGTGCCAGCTCAGAACTCGACAGATTGGAGACCCAGTACTTC,CASSELDRLETQYF
TRBJ2-5,many,TRBD2,TRBV6-5,TGTGCCAGCAGTTACTCTACTAGCGGGGGGGAGGCCCAGTACTTC,CASSYSTSGGEAQYF
TRBJ2-2,many,-,TRBV6-5,TGTGCCAGCAAACCCCTACAGGGCTTTGCCGGGGAGCTGTTTTTT,CASKPLQGFAGELFF
TRBJ1-1,-,-,TRBV6-5,TGTGCCAGCAGTTACTCGATGATGAACACTGAAGCTTTCTTT,CASSYSMMNTEAFF
TRBJ2-5,-,-,TRBV20-1,TGCAGTGCTAGAGAGGCCGGTCGGGAGACCCAGTACTTC,CSAREAGRETQYF
TRBJ2-3,-,TRBD2,TRBV20-1,TGCAGTGCTCCCCCCCGGCGGGGGGCCGGAGATACGCAGTATTTT,CSAPPRRGAGDTQYF
TRBJ1-1,-,-,TRBV6-1,TGTGCCAGCAGTGAAGCTAGGTGGGACACTGAAGCTTTCTTT,CASSEARWDTEAFF
TRBJ2-1,-,-,TRBV13,TGTGCCAGCAGCTTAAGGAACAATGAGCAGTTCTTC,CASSLRNNEQFF
TRBJ2-1,-,-,TRBV6-5,TGTGCCAGCAGTGAAGCGCACGGGACCCTGTACAATGAGCAGTTCTTC,CASSEAHGTLYNEQFF
TRBJ2-6,-,TRBD2,TRBV4-3,TGCGCCAGCAGCCAAGATCCAGCGGGGGGACTTAGCTCTGGGGCCAACGTCCTGACTTTC,CASSQDPAGGLSSGANVLTF
TRBJ2-7,-,-,TRBV20-1,TGCAGTGCTAGAGACTCTCTTGCCTACGAGCAGTACTTC,CSARDSLAYEQYF
TRBJ2-4,-,-,TRBV18,TGTGCCAGCTCATTGTATGCGCTAGCCAAAAACATTCAGTACTTC,CASSLYALAKNIQYF
TRBJ1-2,few,-,TRBV5-6,TGTGCCAGCAGCTTGGAGTCTAACTATGGCTACACCTTC,CASSLESNYGYTF
TRBJ1-2,-,TRBD1,TRBV29-1,TGCAGCGTTGCTGGACAGGGGGCAGATGGCTACACCTTC,CSVAGQGADGYTF
TRBJ2-7,few,TRBD2,TRBV12-3/TRBV12-4,TGTGCCAGCAGCCTAGGGGACCCGGGGGGATACGAGCAGTACTTC,CASSLGDPGGYEQYF
TRBJ1-2,few,-,TRBV27,TGTGCCAGCAGCTATCTTCGGGCAGGGCTGGGCGGCTACACCTTC,CASSYLRAGLGGYTF
TRBJ2-5,-,-,TRBV6-5,TGTGCCAGCAGCCAGGGTGGGAAGACCCAGTACTTC,CASSQGGKTQYF
TRBJ1-6,-,-,TRBV6-5,TGTGCCAGCAGCCGCGGGGTAGACCCCAATTCACCCCTCCACTTT,CASSRGVDPNSPLHF
TRBJ2-1,many,-,TRBV19,TGTGCCAGTAGTATAAGGGACCTCCAAAGCTCCTACAATGAGCAGTTCTTC,CASSIRDLQSSYNEQFF
TRBJ2-5,few,TRBD1,TRBV6-5,TGTGCCAGCAACCCCAATAGGAGGCAGGGGGCTGAGACCCAGTACTTC,CASNPNRRQGAETQYF
TRBJ2-3,-,-,TRBV7-2,TGTGCCAGCAGCTTCGAAAACAGGGTAACAGATACGCAGTATTTT,CASSFENRVTDTQYF
TRBJ2-5,medium-sized,-,TRBV12-3/TRBV12-4,TGTGCCAGCAGTTTGGGTCGAGGAGGGGAGACCCAGTACTTC,CASSLGRGGETQYF
TRBJ2-1,medium-sized,-,TRBV19,TGTGCCAGTAGTATGAATCCTAATGAGCAGTTCTTC,CASSMNPNEQFF
TRBJ2-1,once,-,TRBV5-6,TGTGCCAGCAGCCTAACCGTTGGACAGATTTGCAATGAGCAGTTCTTC,CASSLTVGQICNEQFF
TRBJ2-3,-,-,TRBV11-1,TGTGCCAGCAGCCCCGGTAGCGGTAGCACAGATACGCAGTATTTT,CASSPGSGSTDTQYF
TRBJ2-1,few,TRBD1,TRBV20-1,TGCAGTGCTATAGGACAGGAGCTTTTCGTTTACAATGAGCAGTTCTTC,CSAIGQELFVYNEQFF
TRBJ2-7,-,-,TRBV18,TGTGCCAGCTCACCCGCCCCGACTTTCAGAGACGAGCAGTACTTC,CASSPAPTFRDEQYF
TRBJ2-3,once,TRBD2,TRBV24-1,TGTGCCACCAGTGATTCGGGACTAGCGGGCAAACCCGCGGGTACGCAGTATTTT,CATSDSGLAGKPAGTQYF